This is a list of T cell receptor beta chains from one sample in a study of human T cells and chemical hapten exposure. MiXCR, applied by TCRdb to the RACE reads, yields one record per CDR3 protein. The table lists approximately 340,000 distinct CDR3 sequences, approximately 6.3% of them singletons. The source was whole blood, collected in connection with sensitization to the hapten diphenylcyclopropenone (DPC). Source of these receptors: a woman under 30 with alopecia areata. Some clones in this sample may be carry-over from other donors' samples. Each CDR3 is given with its conserved first and last residue. The order of the fields is CDR3 DNA, CDR3 protein, clone size, D gene, V gene, J gene, CDR3 length. The D gene is left open where the match is weak. Clone size appears in some rows only: once, few, many, or a class for an expanded clone.

TGTGCCAGCAGGGAGGACAGTGCTGAAGCTTTCTTT,CASREDSAEAFF,many,-,TRBV12-3/TRBV12-4,TRBJ1-1,12
TGTGCCAGCAGTCCTCGTTACCAGGGGACGTACGAGCAGTACTTC,CASSPRYQGTYEQYF,-,-,TRBV6-6,TRBJ2-7,15
TGCAGTGCGGAATCCGGGACCGCGAACACTGAAGCTTTCTTT,CSAESGTANTEAFF,many,-,TRBV20-1,TRBJ1-1,14
TGCAGTGCTAGAGATCAACACAAGGTGTACTTC,CSARDQHKVYF,few,-,TRBV20-1,TRBJ2-7,11
TGTGCCAGCAGCTCTCGTGGAGCGGCAGCTTATGGCTACACCTTC,CASSSRGAAAYGYTF,few,-,TRBV7-8,TRBJ1-2,15
TGTGCCAGCAGCTTAGGGACTAATCTACGTAGGGGGCTTCACACAGATACGCAGTATTTT,CASSLGTNLRRGLHTDTQYF,few,-,TRBV11-3,TRBJ2-3,20
TGCGCCAGCAGCCAAGGGGCAGGGGCGACTGGGGCCAACGTCCTGACTTTC,CASSQGAGATGANVLTF,many,-,TRBV4-3,TRBJ2-6,17
TGTGCCAGCACCTGGGACAGGGATGGGGATACGCAGTATTTT,CASTWDRDGDTQYF,-,TRBD1,TRBV2,TRBJ2-3,14
TGTGCCAGCAGTTCCCCTCGACAGCCGAATTCACCCCTCCACTTT,CASSSPRQPNSPLHF,-,-,TRBV12-3/TRBV12-4,TRBJ1-6,15
TGCGCCAGCAGCACCCTAGCGGGGGGCACAGATACGCAGTATTTT,CASSTLAGGTDTQYF,many,TRBD2,TRBV5-1,TRBJ2-3,15
TGCAGTGCTCCGCGGAATGAAAAACTGTTTTTT,CSAPRNEKLFF,few,-,TRBV20-1,TRBJ1-4,11
TGTGCCACGGGGTTAGCGGGGAACACCGGGGAGCTGTTTTTT,CATGLAGNTGELFF,few,TRBD2,TRBV6-5,TRBJ2-2,14
TGTGCCAGCAGCAACAGGCTCGTCTCTGGAAACACCATATATTTT,CASSNRLVSGNTIYF,few,-,TRBV11-1,TRBJ1-3,15
TGTGCCAGCAGCCCCCGTTTAGCGGGGGGGATCACAGATACGCAGTATTTT,CASSPRLAGGITDTQYF,-,TRBD2,TRBV12-3/TRBV12-4,TRBJ2-3,17
TGTGCCAGCAGTTTCCTCAGTAGACAGACTGAAGCTTTCTTT,CASSFLSRQTEAFF,many,-,TRBV27,TRBJ1-1,14
TGTGCCAGCAGCCCCGGTCGTGGCCCGGCAGATACGCAGTATTTT,CASSPGRGPADTQYF,-,-,TRBV11-3,TRBJ2-3,15
TGCAGCGTTGAATGGGGGGGGCCAGATACGCAGTATTTT,CSVEWGGPDTQYF,few,-,TRBV29-1,TRBJ2-3,13